Each of the 10 T cell receptor beta chains below was sequenced from the same sample in a study of OX40 agonist ivuxolimab in advanced cancers. This table comes from immunoSEQ multiplex PCR, and its TCRdb copy is limited to in-frame clones, with some not included. The table shows some 33,000 clones, with about 87% occurring only once. The sequenced sample was CD4+ or CD8+ T cells sorted from blood, obtained in a trial of the OX40 agonist ivuxolimab. These receptors were obtained from an adult with an advanced solid tumor such as melanoma, head and neck, liver or kidney cancer.

The V and J genes are TRBV6-5 and TRBJ1-1, with a weak D call TRBD1 (5 bases). The germline CDR1 and CDR2 sequences are MNHEY and SVGAGI. V was pared by 0 bases and J by 1 base, with 12 bases between. This CDR3 contains 16 residues. In nucleotides, the CDR3 is TGTGCCAGCAGTTACTCGATAGGGGTATGGAACACTGAAGCTTTCTTT. It translates to CASSYSIGVWNTEAFF.

The chain recombines TRBV28 with TRBJ1-4; D gene uncertain. CDR1 is MDHEN and CDR2 is SYDVKM in the germline V gene. The CDR3 sequence is 11 residues long. The V end was cut by 4 bases, the J end by 5 bases, with 2 bases between. This CDR3 reads CASSYNEKLFF. As DNA, the CDR3 is TGTGCCAGCAGTTACAATGAAAAACTGTTTTTT.

This clone has a single count. In DNA, the CDR3 is TGTGCCAGCAGCTTAATTCCCCTCGGGTACGAGCAGTACTTC. Its protein product is CASSLIPLGYEQYF. The chain uses TRBV7-3 and TRBJ2-7; D is ambiguous. Between the trimmed V and J ends, which lost 1 base and 4 bases, there was a span of 11 bases. CDR1 and CDR2 (germline): SGHTA, FQGTGA. This CDR3 has 14 residues.

The genes are TRBV30 and TRBJ1-1; D is possibly TRBD1 (5 bases). CDR1 is GTSNPN, CDR2 SVGIG, per germline (reference sequence). The V end lost 0 bases, the J end lost 4 bases, and 15 bases lay between the germline ends. CDR3 length equals 15 residues. CDR3 bases: TGTGCCTGGAGTGTTTCTCTGGGGCTTGGCACTGAAGCTTTCTTT. This gives the protein CAWSVSLGLGTEAFF.

The chain recombines TRBV11-2 with TRBJ2-7, with TRBD2 matching 8 bases. The germline V gene has CDR1 SGHAT and CDR2 FQNNGV. Trimming took 3 bases from V and 2 from J; bases not matched to a gene: 3. The CDR3 length is 14 residues. The chain's CDR3 is CASSFSGAPYEQYF. In DNA, the CDR3 is TGTGCCAGCAGCTTTAGCGGGGCCCCCTACGAGCAGTACTTC.

By frequency in the sample, this clone is medium-sized. The chain is built from TRBV6-1 and TRBJ2-7, with 9 bases aligning to TRBD1. This CDR3 is built from 16 residues. V was pared by 3 bases and J by 3 bases, with 9 bases of the junction left unmatched. Germline-derived CDR1 and CDR2 are MNHNS and SASEGT. The chain's CDR3 is CASSDELGTGHYEQYF. In DNA form, the CDR3 reads TGTGCCAGCAGTGATGAATTGGGGACAGGGCACTACGAGCAGTACTTC.

The V and J genes are TRBV10-3 and TRBJ2-1; 8 bases are a match to TRBD1. CDR3 size: 13 residues. Trimming cost V 9 bases and J 7 bases; bases outside gene matches: 8. CDR1 is ENHRY and CDR2 is SYGVKD in the germline V gene. The CDR3 DNA reads TGTGCCATGTCAGGGGGCAAGGGTAATGAGCAGTTCTTC. It codes for CAMSGGKGNEQFF.

The genes are TRBV6-1 and TRBJ2-7, with TRBD2 identical over 8 bases. Trimming took 9 bases from V and 0 from J; bases not matched to a gene: 10. The CDR3 length is 15 residues. Germline CDR1 is MNHNS and CDR2 is SASEGT. DNA for the CDR3: TGTGCCAGTGATTTTTTAGCGGGGAGCTCCTACGAGCAGTACTTC. Its protein product is CASDFLAGSSYEQYF.

V usage is TRBV28 and J usage is TRBJ2-5, with 7 bases aligning to TRBD2. The CDR3 consists of 14 residues. Germline CDR1 MDHEN, CDR2 SYDVKM. V was pared by 5 bases and J by 5 bases, with 8 bases of the junction left unmatched. CDR3 sequence reads: CASSQAGVGETQYF. CDR3 DNA sequence: TGTGCCAGCAGTCAGGCGGGGGTTGGGGAGACCCAGTACTTC.

Here the CDR3 DNA reads TGTGCCAGCAGTTTCCCGACGTGGGGGGAGACCCAGTACTTC. Translation gives CASSFPTWGETQYF. The chain has TRBV28 and TRBJ2-5; D is possibly TRBD1 or TRBD2 (5 bases each). The CDR3 covers 14 residues. The V gene lost 3 bases and the J gene lost 5 bases, with 13 bases spanning the gap. Germline V gene sequence: CDR1 MDHEN, CDR2 SYDVKM. The whole variable domain, filled in from reference TRBV28 and TRBJ2-5, reads DVKVTQSSRYLVKRTGEKVFLECVQDMDHENMFWYRQDPGLGLRLIYFSYDVKMKEKGDIPEGYSVSREKKERFSLILESASTNQTSMYLCASSFPTWGETQYFGPGTRLLVL.